Below, 17 T cell receptor beta chains from the same sample are listed, as sequenced in a study of naive and memory T cell subsets. An equimolar mix of two oligonucleotides served as the beta constant-region primer for TRBC1 and TRBC2. Via MiXCR, TCRdb re-called the UMI-ligation and nested PCR reads, giving one row per CDR3 protein. The table records tens of thousands of distinct CDR3 sequences, 7% to 8% of them present only once. Sequencing used central memory CD4+ T cells from blood. The receptors come from a human donor in good health.

This clonotype was recorded a few times. This chain connects TRBV5-1 to TRBJ2-3; a possible D gene is TRBD1 (7 bases). Trimming cost V 3 bases and J 4 bases, with 18 bases left between them. CDR1 and CDR2 from the germline V gene are SGHRS and YFSETQ. The CDR3 length is 16 residues. CDR3 sequence reads: CASSSEGALVADTQYF. DNA of the CDR3: TGCGCCAGCAGCTCGGAGGGGGCGCTCGTCGCAGATACGCAGTATTTT. Looking up the rest from reference TRBV5-1 and TRBJ2-3 gives the full variable domain: KAGVTQTPRYLIKTRGQQVTLSCSPISGHRSVSWYQQTPGQGLQFLFEYFSETQRNKGNFPGRFSGRQFSNSRSEMNVSTLELGDSALYLCASSSEGALVADTQYFGPGTRLTVL.

CDR3 loop: CASSQTGTGSGEKLFF. The CDR3 bases are TGTGCCAGCAGCCAGACCGGGACAGGGTCGGGTGAAAAACTGTTTTTT. This chain connects TRBV4-2 to TRBJ1-4; 9 bases match TRBD1. Germline V gene sequence: CDR1 LGHNA, CDR2 YNFKEQ. V lost 3 bases and J lost 7; bases outside the gene matches: 9. This CDR3 has 16 amino acids.

In this sample, this clonotype turned up a few times. CDR3 in amino acids: CASSYSMWRGRATEAFF. The DNA for the CDR3 is TGTGCCAGCAGTTACTCGATGTGGAGAGGGCGGGCCACTGAAGCTTTCTTT. The chain links TRBV6-5 to TRBJ1-1, with D uncertain. Germline V gene sequence: CDR1 MNHEY, CDR2 SVGAGI. CDR3 size: 17 residues. The V end was cut by 0 bases, the J end by 4 bases, with 18 bases between.

The sample holds many counts of this clonotype. The J gene is TRBJ2-3, the V gene TRBV12-3 or TRBV12-4; the D gene is possibly TRBD2 (6 bases). Trimming took off 8 bases at V and 6 bases at J, with 12 bases between the two ends. CDR3 length: 12 amino acids. The CDR3 is CASGGARDTQYF. For the CDR3, the DNA is TGTGCCAGCGGAGGGGCTCGGGATACGCAGTATTTT.

This sequence joins TRBV28 and TRBJ2-6; D is undetermined. Germline-derived CDR1 and CDR2 are MDHEN and SYDVKM. V was shortened by 3 bases and J by 0 bases, with 9 bases between the two germline ends. The length of the CDR3 is 16 residues. The CDR3 bases are TGTGCCAGCAGTTTGACAATTTCCTCTGGGGCCAACGTCCTGACTTTC. It codes for CASSLTISSGANVLTF. Full variable domain (remainder filled in from reference TRBV28 and TRBJ2-6): DVKVTQSSRYLVKRTGEKVFLECVQDMDHENMFWYRQDPGLGLRLIYFSYDVKMKEKGDIPEGYSVSREKKERFSLILESASTNQTSMYLCASSLTISSGANVLTFGAGSRLTVL.

The table lists this clonotype with many counts. J is TRBJ2-2 and V is TRBV5-6, with D possibly TRBD2 on 6 matching bases. From germline, CDR1 is SGHDT and CDR2 YYEEEE. CDR3 length: 16 residues. The V end lost 0 bases, the J end lost 5 bases, and 14 bases lay between the germline ends. The CDR3 spells CASSLDGDWWTGELFF. The CDR3 DNA reads as TGTGCCAGCAGCTTGGATGGGGACTGGTGGACCGGGGAGCTGTTTTTT.

This chain joins TRBV5-6 and TRBJ1-1, with no clear D. Per germline, CDR1 SGHDT and CDR2 YYEEEE. V dropped 3 bases and J dropped 0 bases, with 3 bases sitting between them. This CDR3 comprises 12 residues. The CDR3 region is CASSSMNTEAFF. As DNA, the CDR3 is TGTGCCAGCAGCTCGATGAACACTGAAGCTTTCTTT.

This clonotype was detected many times. The chain employs TRBV7-2 and TRBJ1-5; tentatively, D is TRBD1 (5 bases). This CDR3 region has 14 residues. CDR1 is SGHTA, CDR2 FQGNSA, per germline. Trimming cost V 1 base and J 3 bases, with 7 bases left between them. The CDR3, as DNA: TGTGCCAGCAGCTTAGGACAGAACAATCAGCCCCAGCATTTT. It yields the protein CASSLGQNNQPQHF.

This clonotype was recorded a few times. The rearrangement links TRBV6-6 to TRBJ2-3; D may be TRBD1 or TRBD2 (5 bases each). Trimming stripped 0 bases from V and 0 bases from J, with 13 bases between. The germline gives CDR1 MNHNY, CDR2 SVGAGI (reference sequence). This CDR3 has 17 residues. The CDR3 sequence: CASSYSSRAGSTDTQYF. The CDR3 coding sequence is TGTGCCAGCAGTTACTCTTCCAGGGCGGGTAGCACAGATACGCAGTATTTT.

This clonotype came up many times. CDR3 sequence reads: CATRPADGGNTEAFF. In nucleotides, the CDR3 is TGTGCCACCCGGCCAGCTGATGGTGGGAACACTGAAGCTTTCTTT. The rearrangement uses TRBV24-1 and TRBJ1-1; D is unclear. Germline V gene sequence: CDR1 KGHDR, CDR2 SFDVKD. This CDR3 is 15 amino acids long. The V end lost 9 bases, the J end lost 1 base, and 17 bases lay between the germline ends.

This clonotype was counted at least ten times. The rearrangement joins TRBV20-1 to TRBJ2-3; 9 nucleotides align to TRBD2. Germline loops: CDR1 DFQATT, CDR2 SNEGSKA (reference sequence). This CDR3 is built from 15 residues. The V segment lost 0 bases and the J segment 4 bases; nucleotides outside the gene matches: 5. The CDR3 here is CSARDGGRGADTQYF. The CDR3 region has the DNA TGCAGTGCTAGAGATGGCGGGAGGGGCGCAGATACGCAGTATTTT.

The chain is built from TRBV5-4 and TRBJ2-3; the match to TRBD2 covers 7 bases. Germline CDR1 is SGHNT and CDR2 is YYREEE (reference sequence). The CDR3 sequence is 15 residues long. J lost 4 bases, V lost 4 bases, and 9 bases had no gene match. The CDR3 sequence: CASSLRREGPDTQYF. The CDR3 DNA is TGTGCCAGCAGCCTCCGGAGGGAGGGCCCAGATACGCAGTATTTT.

This clonotype was recorded many times. V usage is TRBV29-1 and J usage is TRBJ2-5; 14 nucleotides align to TRBD2. Per germline, CDR1 SQVTM and CDR2 ANQGSEA. This CDR3 is 15 amino acids long. V dropped 4 bases and J dropped 5; count of bases not matched to a gene: 6. CDR3 coding DNA: TGCAGCGTTGGGACTAGCGGGGGGACCTCGGAGACCCAGTACTTC. Protein sequence: CSVGTSGGTSETQYF. Using reference TRBV29-1 and TRBJ2-5 for the parts outside the CDR3, the full variable domain is SAVISQKPSRDICQRGTSLTIQCQVDSQVTMMFWYRQQPGQSLTLIATANQGSEATYESGFVIDKFPISRPNLTFSTLTVSNMSPEDSSIYLCSVGTSGGTSETQYFGPGTRLLVL.

This clonotype was counted at least ten times. This sequence joins TRBV6-2 or TRBV6-3 and TRBJ1-5; TRBD1 matches 10 bases. CDR1 is MNHEY and CDR2 is SVGEGT in the germline V gene. V was pared by 0 bases and J by 4 bases, with 6 bases of the junction left unmatched. This CDR3 has 17 amino acids. CDR3 bases: TGTGCCAGCAGTTACTCGAAGGGACAGGGGAGGAATCAGCCCCAGCATTTT. Translation gives CASSYSKGQGRNQPQHF.

The chain combines TRBV5-6 with TRBJ1-1; TRBD1 aligns across 7 bases. V trimming: 4 bases; J trimming: 6 bases; junction bases outside the gene matches: 12. CDR3 length: 15 residues. Germline V gene data show CDR1 as SGHDT and CDR2 as YYEEEE. For the CDR3, the DNA is TGTGCCAGCAGCCCATTGACAGGGAGGGGCCCTGAAGCTTTCTTT. This encodes CASSPLTGRGPEAFF.

In its sample, this clonotype was seen many times. The chain has TRBV2 and TRBJ2-2; D possibly corresponds to TRBD1 (6 bases). CDR1 is SNHLY and CDR2 is FYNNEI in the germline V gene. The CDR3 has 14 residues. Trimming took 5 bases from V and 2 from J, leaving 9 bases between them. Written as DNA, the CDR3 is TGTGCCAGCAGTCGGACAGCTAACACCGGGGAGCTGTTTTTT. The encoded protein is CASSRTANTGELFF.

This clonotype turned up a few times. The chain is built from TRBV4-2 and TRBJ1-1, with D possibly being TRBD1 (5 bases). The V gene lost 0 bases and the J gene lost 5 bases, with 10 bases spanning the gap. Germline CDR1 is LGHNA and CDR2 is YNFKEQ. There are 14 residues in the CDR3. CDR3 sequence: CASSQDGRVTEAFF. CDR3 nucleotide sequence: TGTGCCAGCAGCCAAGACGGCAGGGTGACTGAAGCTTTCTTT.